The rows below give T cell receptor beta chains drawn from one sample of a study of CD8+CD57+ T cells in acquired aplastic anemia. TCRdb reanalysed the reads using MiXCR and keeps one entry per CDR3 protein. Of 400,000 to 450,000 distinct CDR3 sequences listed, roughly 68% are singletons. What was sequenced was sorted CD4+, CD8+, or CD8+CD57+ T cells (not recorded which) from PBMCs. Receptor source: a human donor in good health, serving as a control. CDR3s include the opening cysteine and the closing phenylalanine or tryptophan. A D gene is named only where the DNA matches it firmly. Size is omitted from some rows. Given values are once, few, many or a class for expanded clones.

cdr3_length: 13
v_call: TRBV10-2
clone_size: few
j_call: TRBJ1-1
d_call: NA
cdr3_nt: TGCGCCAGCAGTGAGTCAACGAACACTGAAGCTTTCTTT
cdr3_aa: CASSESTNTEAFF

cdr3_length: 14
v_call: TRBV5-6
clone_size: NA
j_call: TRBJ2-5
d_call: TRBD1
cdr3_nt: TGTGCCAGCAGCACCCTACAGGGGGGAGAGACCCAGTACTTC
cdr3_aa: CASSTLQGGETQYF

cdr3_length: 14
v_call: TRBV5-1
clone_size: NA
j_call: TRBJ2-7
d_call: NA
cdr3_nt: TGCGCCAGCAGCTTGGCATCCGGTCCAAGCGAGCAGTACTTC
cdr3_aa: CASSLASGPSEQYF

cdr3_length: 16
v_call: TRBV7-2
clone_size: NA
j_call: TRBJ1-1
d_call: NA
cdr3_nt: TGTGCCAGCAGTGGACACGGCGGCTTGCGGTTCACTGAAGCTTTCTTT
cdr3_aa: CASSGHGGLRFTEAFF

cdr3_length: 17
v_call: TRBV7-3
clone_size: NA
j_call: TRBJ2-5
d_call: NA
cdr3_nt: TGTGCCAGCAGCTTATTGGGGGGGCGTATGTGCCAAGAGACCCAGTACTTC
cdr3_aa: CASSLLGGRMCQETQYF

cdr3_length: 16
v_call: TRBV9
clone_size: NA
j_call: TRBJ2-1
d_call: NA
cdr3_nt: TGTGCCAGCAGCAAAGGTTTGGGGTTGAACACTGAAGAGCAGTTCTTC
cdr3_aa: CASSKGLGLNTEEQFF

cdr3_length: 12
v_call: TRBV12-3/TRBV12-4
clone_size: NA
j_call: TRBJ2-7
d_call: NA
cdr3_nt: TGTGCCATCCGCCAGCCCCACTACGAGCAGTACTTC
cdr3_aa: CAIRQPHYEQYF

cdr3_length: 14
v_call: TRBV9
clone_size: NA
j_call: TRBJ1-6
d_call: NA
cdr3_nt: TGTGCCAGCAGCCCCGGGACGTCGAATACCCCCCACCACTTT
cdr3_aa: CASSPGTSNTPHHF

cdr3_length: 13
v_call: TRBV19
clone_size: NA
j_call: TRBJ2-5
d_call: TRBD1
cdr3_nt: TGTGCCAGCACCGGACAGGGAGGAGAGACCCAGTACTTC
cdr3_aa: CASTGQGGETQYF

cdr3_length: 14
v_call: TRBV20-1
clone_size: NA
j_call: TRBJ1-1
d_call: TRBD1
cdr3_nt: TGCAGTGCTTACGGACAGGGTGGGCACACTGAAGCTTTCTTT
cdr3_aa: CSAYGQGGHTEAFF

cdr3_length: 12
v_call: TRBV30
clone_size: many
j_call: TRBJ1-2
d_call: NA
cdr3_nt: TGTGCCTGGAGTGTAGGGGGTTACGGCTACACCTTC
cdr3_aa: CAWSVGGYGYTF

cdr3_length: 14
v_call: TRBV7-9
clone_size: NA
j_call: TRBJ2-2
d_call: NA
cdr3_nt: TGTGCCAGCATCCGCCAGGCATTCACCGGGGAGCTGTTCTTT
cdr3_aa: CASIRQAFTGELFF

cdr3_length: 13
v_call: TRBV20-1
clone_size: NA
j_call: TRBJ1-2
d_call: NA
cdr3_nt: TGCAGTGCTGGGGAAGGGACTCTCTCTGGCTACACCTTC
cdr3_aa: CSAGEGTLSGYTF

cdr3_length: 13
v_call: TRBV7-3
clone_size: NA
j_call: TRBJ2-3
d_call: TRBD2
cdr3_nt: TGCGCCAGCAGCCCAGGGAGGGAAGATACGCAGTATTTT
cdr3_aa: CASSPGREDTQYF

cdr3_length: 17
v_call: TRBV5-1
clone_size: NA
j_call: TRBJ2-3
d_call: TRBD1
cdr3_nt: TGCGCCAGCAGCCAAGATACAGACAGGGGGAGACTAGATACGCAGTATTTT
cdr3_aa: CASSQDTDRGRLDTQYF

cdr3_length: 13
v_call: TRBV18
clone_size: many
j_call: TRBJ1-5
d_call: NA
cdr3_nt: TGTGCCAGCTCACCCGAACGGGATCAGCCCCAGCATTTT
cdr3_aa: CASSPERDQPQHF

cdr3_length: 12
v_call: TRBV19
clone_size: NA
j_call: TRBJ1-1
d_call: NA
cdr3_nt: TGTGCTAGTCGGGTTGGGCTCACTGAAGCTTTCTTT
cdr3_aa: CASRVGLTEAFF

cdr3_length: 14
v_call: TRBV9
clone_size: NA
j_call: TRBJ2-7
d_call: NA
cdr3_nt: TGTGCCAGCAGCGTGGGCGCGACAGCAACTAATGAAAACTTC
cdr3_aa: CASSVGATATNENF

cdr3_length: 14
v_call: TRBV7-6
clone_size: NA
j_call: TRBJ2-1
d_call: NA
cdr3_nt: TGTGCCAGCAGCTTAGCGAGGGGAAACACGGAGCAGTTCTTC
cdr3_aa: CASSLARGNTEQFF

cdr3_length: 15
v_call: TRBV5-5
clone_size: NA
j_call: TRBJ2-3
d_call: NA
cdr3_nt: TGTGCCAGCAGCTTGGGAAACAGGGGCACAGATACGCAGTATTTT
cdr3_aa: CASSLGNRGTDTQYF

cdr3_length: 15
v_call: TRBV7-2
clone_size: NA
j_call: TRBJ2-1
d_call: NA
cdr3_nt: TGTGCCAGCAGCAACGACGGGGGGCCATACAACCAGCACTTCTTC
cdr3_aa: CASSNDGGPYNQHFF

cdr3_length: 16
v_call: TRBV10-3
clone_size: NA
j_call: TRBJ2-7
d_call: NA
cdr3_nt: TGTGCCATCAGTGATCGAGGGGTAGGTTCCGGTTACGAGCAGTACTTC
cdr3_aa: CAISDRGVGSGYEQYF

cdr3_length: 15
v_call: TRBV7-3
clone_size: once
j_call: TRBJ1-1
d_call: NA
cdr3_nt: TGCGCCAGCAGCCCCGACACTGGCTTGAACACTCACGCTTTCTTT
cdr3_aa: CASSPDTGLNTHAFF

cdr3_length: 13
v_call: TRBV20-1
clone_size: NA
j_call: TRBJ1-1
d_call: NA
cdr3_nt: TGCAGTGCTGGTACTAGCGGGGGCCTTGAAGCTTTCTTT
cdr3_aa: CSAGTSGGLEAFF

cdr3_length: 10
v_call: TRBV20-1
clone_size: NA
j_call: TRBJ1-2
d_call: NA
cdr3_nt: TGCAGTGCTAGAAAGTATGGCTACACCTTC
cdr3_aa: CSARKYGYTF

cdr3_length: 14
v_call: TRBV6-2/TRBV6-3
clone_size: NA
j_call: TRBJ2-7
d_call: TRBD1
cdr3_nt: TGTGCCAGCAGCTACCGGGACAGCGACGACGAGCAGTACTTC
cdr3_aa: CASSYRDSDDEQYF

cdr3_length: 14
v_call: TRBV9
clone_size: NA
j_call: TRBJ1-1
d_call: NA
cdr3_nt: TGTGCCAGCAGCTCACGTGGTTCGGACACTGAAGCTTTCTTT
cdr3_aa: CASSSRGSDTEAFF

cdr3_length: 13
v_call: TRBV2
clone_size: NA
j_call: TRBJ2-7
d_call: TRBD1
cdr3_nt: TGTGCCAGCAGTGCTAGGACAGGGAACAGGCAGTACTTC
cdr3_aa: CASSARTGNRQYF

cdr3_length: 16
v_call: TRBV7-8
clone_size: once
j_call: TRBJ2-1
d_call: NA
cdr3_nt: TGTGCCAGCAGCTTGAGGGGGGTAGGAGGATTTAGTGAGCAGTTCTTC
cdr3_aa: CASSLRGVGGFSEQFF